This paragraph reports one T cell receptor (beta chain). Antigen: not known. This sample is drawn from a study of CXCR3-negative and CXCR3-positive naive CD8 T cells. Study outcomes and limitations: TRB CDR3 hydrophobicity was greater in CXCR3-positive naive cells than in CXCR3-negative naive cells.

Subsets of CD8+ T cells were each sorted in triplicate at a few hundred thousand cells apiece. Researchers prepared the TRB cDNA libraries using 5' RACE with UMI labels. TCRdb reanalyzed the 5' RACE reads and collapses them to one entry per CDR3 protein, without DNA. Across about 120,000 distinct CDR3 sequences, the top ten clones capture approximately 0.4% of the sample. The CDR3 extends over 16 amino acids. Germline loops: CDR1 LGHDT, CDR2 YNNKEL (reference sequence). The sequence was collected from a human donor in good health. Some clones in this sample may be carry-over from other donors' samples. The rearrangement joins TRBV3-1 to TRBJ2-3; TCRdb's D call, TRBD2, is unchecked because there is no DNA. The sequenced material came from naive CXCR3+ CD8+ T cells from blood. Subset of the sample: CD45RO-CCR7+CD27+CD95- naive CD8+ T cells expressing CXCR3 (TNR3+). CDR3 in amino acids: CASSQELAGGPDTQYF.